The 23 T cell receptor beta chains reported below all come from one sample, sequenced in a study of regulatory T cells in long-lasting Graves disease. Time point of the sample: persistent/refractory GD, antithyroid drugs over 5 years with positive TRAb. PBMCs were the source of the RNA used for TCR sequencing. With iRepertoire HTBI primers and Arm-PCR of CDR3 regions, TCR beta libraries were built. TCRdb reprocessed the multiplex PCR reads via MiXCR and lists one record per CDR3 protein. The data contain about 340,000 distinct CDR3 sequences, about 18% of them singletons. The material sequenced was peripheral blood mononuclear cells (PBMCs), taken when the disease was refractory, from a patient treated with antithyroid drugs. Every receptor here comes from a female donor with Graves disease.

The chain is built from TRBV7-8 and TRBJ1-5; 9 bases agree with TRBD1. V shed 3 bases, J shed 7 bases, and the junction held 10 bases outside the gene matches. Germline V gene sequence: CDR1 SGHVS, CDR2 FQNEAQ. The CDR3 runs 16 residues. CDR3: CASSFRAGTGLQPQHF. The CDR3 DNA sequence: TGTGCCAGCAGCTTCCGTGCTGGGACAGGGTTACAGCCCCAGCATTTT.

The chain recombines TRBV7-9 with TRBJ2-5; possibly TRBD1 or TRBD2 for D (5 bases each). Germline V gene sequence: CDR1 SEHNR, CDR2 FQNEAQ (reference sequence). Trimming removed 2 bases at V and 1 base at J, with 17 bases between. This CDR3 is 17 amino acids long. CDR3 sequence (DNA): TGTGCCAGCAGCTTATTATCAACTGGGACGGGCCAAGAGACCCAGTACTTC. Encoded protein: CASSLLSTGTGQETQYF.

This clonotype has only a few counts. The chain joins TRBV11-2 to TRBJ1-1; D is undetermined. The CDR3 spans 13 residues. The V gene's germline CDR1 is SGHAT and CDR2 FQNNGV. Trimming stripped 5 bases from V and 0 bases from J, with 7 bases between. CDR3 amino acids: CASSVPMNTEAFF. CDR3 DNA sequence: TGTGCCAGCAGCGTACCTATGAACACTGAAGCTTTCTTT. Using reference TRBV11-2 and TRBJ1-1 for the parts outside the CDR3, the full variable domain is EAGVAQSPRYKIIEKRQSVAFWCNPISGHATLYWYQQILGQGPKLLIQFQNNGVVDDSQLPKDRFSAERLKGVDSTLKIQPAKLEDSAVYLCASSVPMNTEAFFGQGTRLTVV.

The chain is built from TRBV7-2 and TRBJ1-5, with TRBD1 identical over 11 bases. V was clipped by 3 bases and J by 6 bases; unmatched bases: 4. This CDR3 contains 15 residues. Germline V gene data show CDR1 as SGHTA and CDR2 as FQGNSA. In nucleotides, the CDR3 is TGTGCCAGCAGCTTGGACAGGGGGCTAGGTCAGCCCCAGCATTTT. Its protein is CASSLDRGLGQPQHF.

This clonotype has a count of ten or more. The genes are TRBV6-1 and TRBJ1-2; D uncertain. Germline lookup yields CDR1 MNHNS and CDR2 SASEGT. Trimming shortened V by 2 bases and J by 5 bases, and 12 bases separated the two germline ends. The CDR3 is 14 amino acids. DNA for the CDR3: TGTGCCAGCAGTGAACTCAAACAGATTTATGGCTACACCTTC. It is translated as CASSELKQIYGYTF.

This clonotype was detected many times. The chain combines TRBV12-3 or TRBV12-4 with TRBJ2-7; maybe TRBD2 (6 bases). V was trimmed by 5 bases and J by 3 bases, leaving 11 bases between them. The CDR3 sequence is 13 residues long. The CDR3 sequence is CASSGIADYEQYF. For the CDR3, the DNA is TGTGCCAGCAGTGGTATAGCGGACTACGAGCAGTACTTC.

This clonotype occurred a few times. The chain uses TRBV24-1 and TRBJ1-5, with 7 bases identical to TRBD1. This CDR3 region has 16 residues. Germline CDR1 reads KGHDR; CDR2 reads SFDVKD. J lost 4 bases, V lost 2 bases, and 7 bases had no gene match. Written as DNA, the CDR3 is TGTGCCACCAGTGATTCCGGTACAGGGGTAAATCAGCCCCAGCATTTT. Its translation: CATSDSGTGVNQPQHF.

This clonotype was observed at least ten times. The rearrangement uses TRBV20-1 and TRBJ1-6; the D gene is possibly TRBD1 (5 bases). CDR3 length equals 14 residues. The V gene's germline CDR1 is DFQATT and CDR2 SNEGSKA (reference sequence). V lost 1 base and J 8 bases, leaving 12 bases between the germline ends. The CDR3: CSARGPGWDSPLHF. The CDR3, as DNA: TGCAGTGCTAGAGGACCAGGGTGGGATTCACCCCTCCACTTT.

The rearrangement uses TRBV6-5 and TRBJ2-7; D ambiguous. Germline V gene sequence: CDR1 MNHEY, CDR2 SVGAGI. The CDR3 covers 14 residues. Trimming took off 2 bases at V and 9 bases at J, with 17 bases between the two ends. CDR3 nucleotide sequence: TGTGCCAGCAGTTACGCCCCTACCTCGGACGGGCAGTACTTC. Amino acids: CASSYAPTSDGQYF.

The sample holds a few counts of this clonotype. The J gene is TRBJ2-4, the V gene TRBV29-1, with D unclear. CDR3 length equals 13 residues. Deletions cut 5 bases from V and 2 bases from J, with 10 bases between. From germline, CDR1 is SQVTM and CDR2 ANQGSEA. The CDR3 loop reads CSVMGRTKNIQYF. CDR3 sequence (DNA): TGCAGCGTTATGGGCAGGACCAAAAACATTCAGTACTTC.

As to this clonotype: Germline and junction disagree at one end, which may indicate a read error. The CDR3 nucleotides read TGTCCCAGCAGTAGAGGGGTCGCAGATACGCAGTATTTT. It encodes CPSSRGVADTQYF. The genes are TRBV28 and TRBJ2-3; the D gene could be TRBD1 or TRBD2 (5 bases each). CDR1 MDHEN and CDR2 SYDVKM come from the germline V gene. This CDR3 spans 13 amino acids.

This clonotype has more than one count but fewer than ten. The rearrangement uses TRBV9 and TRBJ2-7; possibly TRBD2 for D (6 bases). Trimming took 4 bases from V and 6 from J, leaving 11 bases between them. The germline V gene encodes CDR1 SGDLS and CDR2 YYNGEE. This CDR3 is 12 amino acids long. The CDR3 loop is CASSPDGGEQYF. The DNA for the CDR3 is TGTGCCAGCAGCCCCGACGGGGGCGAGCAGTACTTC.

This clonotype has just a few counts. The rearrangement joins TRBV28 to TRBJ1-2; D gene unclear. V gave up 2 bases and J gave up 7 bases, with 14 bases separating them. The CDR3 totals 14 residues. The V gene's germline CDR1 is MDHEN and CDR2 SYDVKM. CDR3 bases: TGTGCCAGCAGTTTAGGGAGGGCCCCATTTGGCTACACCTTC. Encoded protein: CASSLGRAPFGYTF.

The V call is TRBV4-2, the J call TRBJ1-1, with D perhaps TRBD1 (5 bases). The V gene lost 6 bases and the J gene lost 1 base, with 12 bases spanning the gap. The CDR3 is 14 residues long. Germline V gene data show CDR1 as LGHNA and CDR2 as YNFKEQ. The CDR3: CASRQGRANTEAFF. The CDR3 DNA sequence: TGTGCCAGCAGGCAGGGACGAGCGAACACTGAAGCTTTCTTT.

This clonotype was detected ten times or more. The CDR3 protein is CASSRGQTVTEAFF. The CDR3 coding sequence is TGTGCCAGCAGTAGAGGACAGACCGTCACTGAAGCTTTCTTT. The rearrangement uses TRBV28 and TRBJ1-1; the D gene is possibly TRBD1 (6 bases). The CDR3 is 14 amino acids. Trimming left V 5 bases short and J 4 bases short, with 14 bases between. Germline V gene sequence: CDR1 MDHEN, CDR2 SYDVKM. Full variable domain (remainder filled in from reference TRBV28 and TRBJ1-1): DVKVTQSSRYLVKRTGEKVFLECVQDMDHENMFWYRQDPGLGLRLIYFSYDVKMKEKGDIPEGYSVSREKKERFSLILESASTNQTSMYLCASSRGQTVTEAFFGQGTRLTVV.

This clonotype was seen more than once but under ten times. V usage is TRBV20-1 and J usage is TRBJ1-1; 9 bases map to TRBD1. The CDR3 loop spans 15 amino acids. Germline CDR1 and CDR2: DFQATT and SNEGSKA (reference sequence). The trim removed 6 bases at V and 7 bases at J, leaving 15 bases unmatched. As DNA, the CDR3 is TGCAGTGCACCGGACAGGGGATACGGTCGGGGTGAAGCTTTCTTT. This codes for CSAPDRGYGRGEAFF.

Written as DNA, the CDR3 is TGTGCCAGTAGTATATCTCTACAGGAGGAAGAGACCCAGTACTTC. As protein: CASSISLQEEETQYF. V is TRBV19 and J is TRBJ2-5; the D gene could be TRBD1 or TRBD2 (5 bases each). This CDR3 is 15 amino acids long. V lost 2 bases to trimming and J lost 3 bases, with 13 bases between them. Germline loops: CDR1 LNHDA, CDR2 SQIVND (reference sequence).

This clonotype occurred many times. The chain is built from TRBV29-1 and TRBJ2-7, with D maybe TRBD1 (5 bases). From germline, CDR1 is SQVTM and CDR2 ANQGSEA. This CDR3 comprises 14 residues. The DNA for the CDR3 is TGCAGTTTTTACGTGACAGTCTCAGCCTACGAGCAGTACTTC. It codes for CSFYVTVSAYEQYF.

This clonotype has at least ten counts. Here the CDR3 reads CASSGQDQETQYF. CDR3 nucleotides: TGTGCCAGCAGTGGACAGGACCAAGAGACCCAGTACTTC. The rearrangement uses TRBV6-1 and TRBJ2-5; perhaps TRBD1 as D (6 bases). In germline, CDR1 is MNHNS, CDR2 SASEGT. V lost 4 bases and J 0 bases, leaving 6 bases between the germline ends. The CDR3 runs to 13 residues.

As to this clonotype: Without the conserved terminal phenylalanine or tryptophan, this CDR3 likely stems from a read error. The rearrangement links TRBV11-2 to TRBJ2-2; possible D gene TRBD2, 6 bases. Germline V lookup: CDR1 SGHAT, CDR2 FQNNGV. The CDR3 length is 17 residues. This CDR3 reads CASSLEFSGYYTGGLFL. The CDR3 nucleotides read TGTGCCAGCAGCTTAGAATTCTCGGGCTATTACACCGGGGGGCTGTTTCTT.

Turning to this clonotype: A much larger clone lies one base from this, so it may be a read error. The chain couples TRBV10-3 to TRBJ1-4; D ambiguous. This CDR3 region has 14 residues. Germline V gene sequence: CDR1 ENHRY, CDR2 SYGVKD. This chain's CDR3 is CAIRAAGTSEKLFF. CDR3 in DNA: TGTGCCATCAGGGCGGCGGGAACTAGTGAAAAACTGTTTTTT.

The table lists this clonotype with many counts. This chain connects TRBV7-9 to TRBJ2-5, with 10 bases matching TRBD1. The junction had 7 bases not matched to a gene; V was cut back by 8 bases and J by 4 bases. The germline V gene encodes CDR1 SEHNR and CDR2 FQNEAQ (reference sequence). This CDR3 comprises 14 residues. This chain's CDR3 is CASVGQGGGETQYF. DNA for the CDR3: TGTGCCAGCGTTGGACAGGGGGGTGGAGAGACCCAGTACTTC.

This clonotype was seen just once. The chain recombines TRBV4-1 with TRBJ2-2; 10 positions match TRBD2. The germline CDR1 and CDR2 sequences are MGHRA and YSYEKL. The V gene end was trimmed by 4 bases and the J gene end by 0 bases; junction bases not matched to a gene: 8. CDR3 length: 18 residues. The CDR3 loop is CASSRSLLAGSNTGELFF. DNA for the CDR3: TGCGCCAGCAGCCGCTCACTACTAGCGGGGTCGAACACCGGGGAGCTGTTTTTT.